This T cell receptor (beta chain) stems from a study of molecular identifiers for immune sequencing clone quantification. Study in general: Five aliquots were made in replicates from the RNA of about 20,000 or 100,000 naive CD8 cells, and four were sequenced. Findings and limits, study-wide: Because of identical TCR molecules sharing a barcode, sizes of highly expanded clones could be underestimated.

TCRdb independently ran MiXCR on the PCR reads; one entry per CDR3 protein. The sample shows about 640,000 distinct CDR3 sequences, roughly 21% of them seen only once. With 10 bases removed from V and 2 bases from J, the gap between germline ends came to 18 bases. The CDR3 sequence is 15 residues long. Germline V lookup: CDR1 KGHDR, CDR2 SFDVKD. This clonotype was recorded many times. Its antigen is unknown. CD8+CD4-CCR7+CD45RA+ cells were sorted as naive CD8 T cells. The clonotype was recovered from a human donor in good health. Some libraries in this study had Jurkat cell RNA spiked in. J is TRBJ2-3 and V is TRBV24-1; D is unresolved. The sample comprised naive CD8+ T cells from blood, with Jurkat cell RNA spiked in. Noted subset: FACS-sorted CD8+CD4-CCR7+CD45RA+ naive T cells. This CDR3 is CATTAGIDDTDTQYF. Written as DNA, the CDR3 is TGTGCCACAACCGCTGGGATCGATGACACAGATACGCAGTATTTT.